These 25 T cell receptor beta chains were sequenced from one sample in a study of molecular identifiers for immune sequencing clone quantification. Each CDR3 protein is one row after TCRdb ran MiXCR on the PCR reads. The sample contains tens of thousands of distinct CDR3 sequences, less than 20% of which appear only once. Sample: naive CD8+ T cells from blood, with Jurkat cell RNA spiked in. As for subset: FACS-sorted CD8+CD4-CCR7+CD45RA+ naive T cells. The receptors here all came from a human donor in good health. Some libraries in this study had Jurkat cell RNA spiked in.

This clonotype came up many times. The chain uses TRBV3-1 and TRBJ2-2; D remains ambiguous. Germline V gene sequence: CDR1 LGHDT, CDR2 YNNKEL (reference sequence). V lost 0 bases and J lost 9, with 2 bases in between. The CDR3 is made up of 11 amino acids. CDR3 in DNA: TGTGCCAGCAGCCAAGAAAGGGAGCTGTTTTTT. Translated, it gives CASSQERELFF.

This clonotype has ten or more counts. CDR3 loop: CASSLEARGHTEAFF. The CDR3 coding sequence is TGTGCCAGCAGCTTGGAAGCCAGGGGGCACACTGAAGCTTTCTTT. The chain recombines TRBV5-6 with TRBJ1-1, with TRBD1 matching over 8 bases. The ends lost 0 bases at V and 3 bases at J; junction bases unmatched: 4. Germline V CDR1 and CDR2: SGHDT, YYEEEE. The CDR3 covers 15 residues.

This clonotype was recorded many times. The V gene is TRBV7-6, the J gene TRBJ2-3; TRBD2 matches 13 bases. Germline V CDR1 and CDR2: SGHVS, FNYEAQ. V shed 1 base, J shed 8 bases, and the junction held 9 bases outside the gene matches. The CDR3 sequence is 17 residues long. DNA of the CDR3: TGTGCCAGCAGCTTAGAGGGGACTAGCGGGATCGGCGCTACGCAGTATTTT. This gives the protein CASSLEGTSGIGATQYF.

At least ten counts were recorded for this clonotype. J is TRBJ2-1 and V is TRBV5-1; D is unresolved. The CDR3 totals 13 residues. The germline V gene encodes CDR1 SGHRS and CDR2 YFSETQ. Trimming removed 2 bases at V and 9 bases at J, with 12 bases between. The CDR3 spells CASSFPSLGEQFF. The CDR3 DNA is TGCGCCAGCAGCTTTCCTTCCCTGGGTGAGCAGTTCTTC.

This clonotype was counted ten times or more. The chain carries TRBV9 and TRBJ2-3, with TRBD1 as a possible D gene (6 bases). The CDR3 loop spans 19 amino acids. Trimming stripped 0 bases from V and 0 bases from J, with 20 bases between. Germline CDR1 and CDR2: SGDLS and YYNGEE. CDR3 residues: CASSVDQGTPVPSTDTQYF. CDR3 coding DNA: TGTGCCAGCAGCGTAGATCAGGGGACCCCGGTCCCTAGCACAGATACGCAGTATTTT.

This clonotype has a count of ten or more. CDR3 in DNA: TGTGCCAGCAGTTTATATTCAACCAGCACAGATACGCAGTATTTT. Translated: CASSLYSTSTDTQYF. This chain links TRBV27 with TRBJ2-3; D unclear. This CDR3 has 15 residues. The germline CDR1 and CDR2 sequences are MNHEY and SMNVEV (reference sequence). Trimming took off 1 base at V and 0 bases at J, with 8 bases between the two ends.

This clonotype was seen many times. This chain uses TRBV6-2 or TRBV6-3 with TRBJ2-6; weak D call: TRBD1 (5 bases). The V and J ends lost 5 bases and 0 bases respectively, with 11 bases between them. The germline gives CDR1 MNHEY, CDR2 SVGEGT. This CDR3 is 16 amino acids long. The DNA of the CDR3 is TGTGCCAGCAGTGGACCAGGGATCTCTGGGGCCAACGTCCTGACTTTC. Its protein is CASSGPGISGANVLTF.

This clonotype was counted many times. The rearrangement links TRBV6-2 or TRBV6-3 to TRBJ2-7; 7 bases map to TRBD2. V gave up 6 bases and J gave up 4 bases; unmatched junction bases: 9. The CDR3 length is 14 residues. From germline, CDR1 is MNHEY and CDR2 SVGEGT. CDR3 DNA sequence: TGTGCCAGCAGCCCCTCGGGAGGAGAATACGAGCAGTACTTC. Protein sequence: CASSPSGGEYEQYF.

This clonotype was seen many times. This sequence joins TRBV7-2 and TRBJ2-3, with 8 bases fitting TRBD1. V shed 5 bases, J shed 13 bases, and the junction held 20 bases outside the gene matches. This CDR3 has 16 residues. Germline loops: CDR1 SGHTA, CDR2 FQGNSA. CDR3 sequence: CASSPRTGLSGLVKYF. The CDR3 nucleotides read TGTGCCAGCAGCCCACGGACAGGGCTCTCCGGTTTGGTCAAGTATTTT.

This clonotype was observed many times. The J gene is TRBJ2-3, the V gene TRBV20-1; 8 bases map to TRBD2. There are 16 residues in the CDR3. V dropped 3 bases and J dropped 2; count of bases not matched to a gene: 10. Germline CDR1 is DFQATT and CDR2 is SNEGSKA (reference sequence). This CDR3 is CSARIYNGRVTDTQYF. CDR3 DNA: TGCAGTGCTAGGATTTATAACGGGAGGGTCACAGATACGCAGTATTTT.

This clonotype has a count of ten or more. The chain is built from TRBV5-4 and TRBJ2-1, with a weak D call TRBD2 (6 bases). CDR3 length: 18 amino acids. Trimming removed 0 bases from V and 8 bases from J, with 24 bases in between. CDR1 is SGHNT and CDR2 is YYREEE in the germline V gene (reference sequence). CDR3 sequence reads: CASSLGWGFGGSGDEQFF. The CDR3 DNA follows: TGTGCCAGCAGCTTGGGTTGGGGTTTCGGCGGGTCGGGAGATGAGCAGTTCTTC.

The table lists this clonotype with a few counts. The CDR3 here is CASSPPDQPQHF. The CDR3 DNA is TGTGCCAGCAGCCCCCCCGATCAGCCCCAGCATTTT. The chain joins TRBV6-6 to TRBJ1-5; D unresolved. With 6 bases removed from V and 5 bases from J, the gap between germline ends came to 8 bases. The CDR3 is 12 residues long. CDR1 MNHNY and CDR2 SVGAGI come from the germline V gene (reference sequence).

The CDR3 nucleotides are TGTGCCTGGAGTCCTGGGTTCCAGGAGACCCAGTACTTC. It codes for CAWSPGFQETQYF. The chain links TRBV30 to TRBJ2-5; D unclear. Germline V gene lookup returns CDR1 GTSNPN and CDR2 SVGIG (reference sequence). The CDR3 loop spans 13 amino acids. V was pared by 2 bases and J by 5 bases, with 12 bases between. Full variable domain (missing parts from reference TRBV30 and TRBJ2-5): SQTIHQWPATLVQPVGSPLSLECTVEGTSNPNLYWYRQAAGRGLQLLFYSVGIGQISSEVPQNLSASRPQDRQFILSSKKLLLSDSGFYLCAWSPGFQETQYFGPGTRLLVL.

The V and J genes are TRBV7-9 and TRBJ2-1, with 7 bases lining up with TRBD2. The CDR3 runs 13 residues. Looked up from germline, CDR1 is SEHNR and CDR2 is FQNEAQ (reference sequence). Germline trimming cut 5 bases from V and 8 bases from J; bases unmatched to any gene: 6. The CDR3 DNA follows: TGTGCCAGCAGCCAAGCCAGCGGGGATGAGCAGTTCTTC. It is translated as CASSQASGDEQFF.

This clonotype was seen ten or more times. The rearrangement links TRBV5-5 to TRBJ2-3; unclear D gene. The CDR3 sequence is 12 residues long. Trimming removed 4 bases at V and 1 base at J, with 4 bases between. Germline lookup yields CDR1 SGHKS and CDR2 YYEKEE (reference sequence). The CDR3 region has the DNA TGTGCCAGCAGCCGTGGCACAGATACGCAGTATTTT. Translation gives CASSRGTDTQYF.

The CDR3 spells CASSEPTGLAQYF. CDR3 sequence (DNA): TGTGCCAGCAGTGAGCCGACAGGGTTGGCACAGTACTTC. The rearrangement joins TRBV25-1 to TRBJ2-7, with 7 nucleotides matching TRBD1. The CDR3 has 13 residues. The V and J ends lost 3 bases and 10 bases, in that order; junction bases with no gene match: 9. Germline-derived CDR1 and CDR2 are MGHDK and SYGVNS.

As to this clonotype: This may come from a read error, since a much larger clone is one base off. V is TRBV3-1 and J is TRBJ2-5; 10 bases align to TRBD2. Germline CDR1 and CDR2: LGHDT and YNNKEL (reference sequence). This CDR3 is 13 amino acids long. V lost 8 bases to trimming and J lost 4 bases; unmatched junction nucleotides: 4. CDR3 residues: CASGQRGGETQYF. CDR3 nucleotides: TGTGCCAGCGGGCAGCGGGGGGGAGAGACCCAGTACTTC.

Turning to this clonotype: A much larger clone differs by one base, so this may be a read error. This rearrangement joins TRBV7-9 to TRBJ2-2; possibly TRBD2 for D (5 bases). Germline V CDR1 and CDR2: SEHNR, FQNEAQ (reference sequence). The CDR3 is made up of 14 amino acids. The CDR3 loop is CASSLVTQAGEPFF. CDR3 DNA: TGTGCCAGCAGCTTAGTTACTCAAGCCGGGGAGCCGTTTTTT.

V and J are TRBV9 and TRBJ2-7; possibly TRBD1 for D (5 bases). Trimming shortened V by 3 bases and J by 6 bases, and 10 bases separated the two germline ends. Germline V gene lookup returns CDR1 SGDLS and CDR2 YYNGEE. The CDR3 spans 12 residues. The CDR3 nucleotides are TGTGCCAGCAGCGGTCTGGGGCTCGAGCAGTACTTC. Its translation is CASSGLGLEQYF. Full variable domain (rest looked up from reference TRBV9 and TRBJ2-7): DSGVTQTPKHLITATGQRVTLRCSPRSGDLSVYWYQQSLDQGLQFLIQYYNGEERAKGNILERFSAQQFPDLHSELNLSSLELGDSALYFCASSGLGLEQYFGPGTRLTVT.

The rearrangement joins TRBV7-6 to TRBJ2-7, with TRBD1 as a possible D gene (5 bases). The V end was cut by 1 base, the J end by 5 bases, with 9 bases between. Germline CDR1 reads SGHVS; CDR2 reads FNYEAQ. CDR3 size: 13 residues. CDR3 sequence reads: CASSLGGRDEQYF. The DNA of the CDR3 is TGTGCCAGCAGCTTAGGGGGCAGGGACGAGCAGTACTTC.

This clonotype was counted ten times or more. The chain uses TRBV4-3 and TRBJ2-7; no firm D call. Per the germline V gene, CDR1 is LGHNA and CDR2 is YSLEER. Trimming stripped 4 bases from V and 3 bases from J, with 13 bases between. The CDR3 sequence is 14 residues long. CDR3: CASSPGVRVYEQYF. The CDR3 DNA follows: TGCGCCAGCAGCCCAGGAGTACGGGTCTACGAGCAGTACTTC.

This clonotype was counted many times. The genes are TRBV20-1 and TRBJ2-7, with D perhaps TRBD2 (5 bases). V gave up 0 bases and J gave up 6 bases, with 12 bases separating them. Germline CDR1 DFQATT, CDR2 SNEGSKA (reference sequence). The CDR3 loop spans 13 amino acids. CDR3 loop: CSARDPRVSEQYF. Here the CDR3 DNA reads TGCAGTGCTAGAGATCCGAGGGTTAGCGAGCAGTACTTC.

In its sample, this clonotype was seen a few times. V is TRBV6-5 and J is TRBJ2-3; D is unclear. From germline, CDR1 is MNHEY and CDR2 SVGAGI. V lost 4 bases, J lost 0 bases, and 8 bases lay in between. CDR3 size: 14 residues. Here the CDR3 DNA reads TGTGCCAGCAGTTTAGAAATCAGCACAGATACGCAGTATTTT. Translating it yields CASSLEISTDTQYF.

The CDR3 loop reads CASSLGLMDYTF. DNA of the CDR3: TGCGCCAGCAGCTTGGGACTTATGGACTACACCTTC. The chain uses TRBV5-1 and TRBJ1-2; the D is unclear. This CDR3 has 12 residues. V lost 0 bases to trimming and J lost 10 bases, with 10 bases between them. The V gene's germline CDR1 is SGHRS and CDR2 YFSETQ.

CDR3: CAISEVASGLQETQYF. CDR3 coding DNA: TGTGCCATCAGTGAAGTGGCTAGCGGACTCCAAGAGACCCAGTACTTC. This chain connects TRBV10-3 to TRBJ2-5; 7 positions agree with TRBD2. Unmatched junction bases numbered 8, after V lost 3 bases and J lost 1 base. CDR1 is ENHRY and CDR2 is SYGVKD in the germline V gene. The CDR3 sequence is 16 residues long.